This TCR beta chain came from a study of blood T cell repertoires in COVID-19. Data came from immunoSEQ multiplex PCR; TCRdb stores just in-frame clones and leaves some out. The data show roughly 200,000 clones, 85% to 95% seen once. This CDR3 is built from 12 residues. The V end lost 4 bases, the J end lost 8 bases, and 8 bases lay between the germline ends. CDR1 and CDR2 from the germline V gene are LGHDT and YNNKEL (reference sequence). This sequence joins TRBV3-1 (or the pseudogene TRBV3-2) and TRBJ1-4, with D tentatively TRBD1 (5 bases). This TCR came from a man aged 30 to 39 with COVID-19, enrolled during active disease. The source material was peripheral blood. Here the CDR3 reads CASSPTDEKLFF. The CDR3 nucleotides are TGTGCCAGCAGCCCGACAGACGAAAAACTGTTTTTT.